The clone carrying this T cell receptor beta chain has at least ten counts. Its antigen is currently unknown. The data were taken from a study of post-analysis software for immune sequencing data. Regarding the study as a whole: Four or five TRBV segments were significantly more frequent in patients than in controls. TRBV5-6, TRBV5-1 and TRBV20-1 were among these segments.

The germline V gene encodes CDR1 MNHEY and CDR2 SMNVEV (reference sequence). The V end was cut by 8 bases, the J end by 5 bases, with 15 bases between. The CDR3 has 13 residues. cDNA libraries for TCR beta contained unique molecular identifiers. There were roughly 0.85 to 11 million T cells, and 400,000 to 650,000 cDNA molecules came from them. TCRdb redid the calling of the PCR reads with MiXCR, one entry per CDR3 protein. There are about 180,000 distinct CDR3 sequences in the sample; 30% occur only once, and 1.5% lies in the top ten. The clonotype originates from a girl between 5 and 17 years old with multiple sclerosis. The genes are TRBV27 and TRBJ1-2, with D perhaps matching TRBD1 (5 bases). Source material: blood. CDR3 in amino acids: CASGSGTPYGYTF. CDR3 DNA sequence: TGTGCCAGCGGTTCCGGGACTCCATATGGCTACACCTTC.